The 13 T cell receptor beta chains listed next were all sequenced from one sample in a study of T-cell reconstitution after alpha-beta-depleted transplantation in children. The TCRbeta library incorporated unique molecular identifiers. TCRdb independently ran MiXCR on the PCR reads; one entry per CDR3 protein. The sample has some 830,000 distinct CDR3 sequences, roughly 15% seen once. The sequencing used PBMCs, mostly from graft donor cells, collected 360 days after TCRalphabeta/CD19-depleted stem cell transplant. These receptors were taken from a male patient aged 10 to 17 who had a stem cell transplant for acute lymphoblastic leukemia, so the T cells may come from the graft donor.

This clonotype was detected a few times. V and J are TRBV6-5 and TRBJ2-1; 8 bases are a match to TRBD1. The CDR3 loop spans 14 amino acids. Per the germline V gene, CDR1 is MNHEY and CDR2 is SVGAGI. Losses at the gene ends were 6 bases for V and 4 bases for J; bases not matched to a gene: 5. The CDR3 DNA follows: TGTGCCAGCAGATCCGGGACAGGATACAATGAGCAGTTCTTC. The encoded protein is CASRSGTGYNEQFF.

V usage is TRBV7-9 and J usage is TRBJ2-2, with TRBD2 matching over 7 bases. J lost 0 bases, V lost 4 bases, and 5 bases had no gene match. Germline V gene sequence: CDR1 SEHNR, CDR2 FQNEAQ (reference sequence). The CDR3 consists of 16 residues. CDR3 region: CASSSPAGPNTGELFF. The CDR3 bases are TGTGCCAGCAGCTCACCAGCGGGGCCGAACACCGGGGAGCTGTTTTTT.

The chain combines TRBV29-1 with TRBJ1-2, with D uncertain. CDR3 length: 11 amino acids. Germline V gene sequence: CDR1 SQVTM, CDR2 ANQGSEA. Trimming stripped 6 bases from V and 8 bases from J, with 13 bases between. CDR3 protein: CSVRGVEGYTF. The CDR3 nucleotides read TGCAGCGTCCGGGGAGTAGAGGGCTACACCTTC.

The CDR3 sequence is CASSQDRWGLYNEQFF. The DNA of the CDR3 is TGCGCCAGCAGCCAAGATCGGTGGGGGCTCTACAATGAGCAGTTCTTC. The chain links TRBV4-1 to TRBJ2-1; D possibly corresponds to TRBD1 (6 bases). The CDR3 extends over 16 amino acids. Germline V gene data show CDR1 as MGHRA and CDR2 as YSYEKL. Between the trimmed V and J ends, which lost 0 bases and 3 bases, there was a span of 12 bases.

Only a few counts were recorded for this clonotype. DNA of the CDR3: TGTGCCAGCAGCCCACGGCCGACCCAGTACTTC. It is translated as CASSPRPTQYF. The genes are TRBV7-8 and TRBJ2-5; no clear D gene. V was shortened by 5 bases and J by 7 bases, with 8 bases between the two germline ends. CDR1 and CDR2 from the germline V gene are SGHVS and FQNEAQ. The CDR3 runs to 11 residues.

V usage is TRBV5-1 and J usage is TRBJ2-3, with D hard to call. With 1 base removed from V and 6 bases from J, the gap between germline ends came to 3 bases. This CDR3 has 11 residues. Germline V gene sequence: CDR1 SGHRS, CDR2 YFSETQ. The CDR3 protein is CASSLFDTQYF. As DNA, the CDR3 is TGCGCCAGCAGCTTGTTCGATACGCAGTATTTT.

This clonotype turned up a few times. The chain carries TRBV20-1 and TRBJ1-1, with no clear D. The length of the CDR3 is 11 residues. Germline CDR1 DFQATT, CDR2 SNEGSKA (reference sequence). CDR3 nucleotide sequence: TGCAACAGTTTCACACACACTGAAGCTTTCTTT. This gives the protein CNSFTHTEAFF.

This clonotype was seen more than once but under ten times. V is TRBV7-2 and J is TRBJ2-5; 8 bases are a match to TRBD2. With V trimmed by 0 bases and J by 11 bases, 5 bases remained unmatched. The CDR3 has 13 residues. Per germline, CDR1 SGHTA and CDR2 FQGNSA. This CDR3 is CASSLAGGGWQYF. CDR3 nucleotide sequence: TGTGCCAGCAGCTTAGCCGGGGGGGGATGGCAGTACTTC.

This clonotype was found a few times. A junction end diverges from the germline sequence, so it may reflect a read error. The chain combines TRBV5-1 with TRBJ2-7; 9 nucleotides agree with TRBD1. The CDR3 contains 12 residues. Germline V gene lookup returns CDR1 SGHRS and CDR2 YFSETQ. This CDR3 is CASSPEGTGLKF. The CDR3 coding sequence is TGCGCCAGCAGCCCGGAGGGGACAGGGCTGAAGTTC.

This chain links TRBV7-6 with TRBJ2-5; 14 bases map to TRBD2. The germline CDR1 and CDR2 sequences are SGHVS and FNYEAQ. The CDR3 sequence is 18 residues long. V gave up 5 bases and J gave up 3 bases; unmatched junction bases: 11. The CDR3 reads CASSPGLAGATNKETQYF. DNA of the CDR3: TGTGCCAGCAGCCCGGGACTAGCGGGAGCGACGAACAAAGAGACCCAGTACTTC.

This clonotype was seen only a few times. This chain uses TRBV29-1 with TRBJ1-2; D call uncertain. CDR1 is SQVTM and CDR2 is ANQGSEA in the germline V gene. This CDR3 region has 11 residues. The V end lost 4 bases, the J end lost 4 bases, and 7 bases lay between the germline ends. DNA for the CDR3: TGCAGCGTTGTTACGGTCTATGGCTACACCTTC. Amino acids: CSVVTVYGYTF.

The chain has TRBV19 and TRBJ2-6; 8 nucleotides agree with TRBD1. CDR3 size: 17 residues. Trimming at V came to 5 bases and at J to 0 bases, leaving 6 bases not matched to a gene. Germline values: CDR1 LNHDA, CDR2 SQIVND (reference sequence). CDR3: CASSWTGWASGANVLTF. CDR3 DNA: TGTGCCAGTAGTTGGACAGGGTGGGCCTCTGGGGCCAACGTCCTGACTTTC.

This chain links TRBV12-3 or TRBV12-4 with TRBJ1-1; D ambiguous. The CDR3 extends over 14 amino acids. The V gene lost 1 base and the J gene lost 3 bases, with 9 bases spanning the gap. The CDR3: CASSLVWAHTEAFF. In DNA form, the CDR3 reads TGTGCCAGCAGTTTAGTGTGGGCACACACTGAAGCTTTCTTT.